The 2 T cell receptor beta chains below come from one sample, sequenced in a study of cytomegalovirus exposure and HLA in healthy donors. The data were produced by immunoSEQ multiplex PCR, yet TCRdb's version contains in-frame clones alone and is incomplete. The profile covers roughly 67,000 clones, with 91% appearing a single time and 2.5% to 4% taken by the ten largest. The sequenced material came from PBMCs. These receptors all stem from a young man in good health and CMV-seronegative.

CDR3 region: CASTTPTSGGNTDTQYF. CDR3 coding DNA: TGTGCCAGCACTACCCCGACTAGCGGGGGGAACACAGATACGCAGTATTTT. V and J are TRBV28 and TRBJ2-3; 13 bases are a match to TRBD2. The CDR3 runs to 17 residues. Unmatched junction bases numbered 9, after V lost 7 bases and J lost 2 bases. Per the germline V gene, CDR1 is MDHEN and CDR2 is SYDVKM.

The rearrangement joins TRBV30 to TRBJ2-7; a possible D gene is TRBD1 (6 bases). This CDR3 comprises 15 residues. Trimming removed 5 bases from V and 1 base from J, with 18 bases in between. Germline V gene lookup returns CDR1 GTSNPN and CDR2 SVGIG (reference sequence). The CDR3 DNA is TGTGCCTGGTGGAATATGGGGGCTGCGTCCTACGAGCAGTACTTC. Translated: CAWWNMGAASYEQYF. The full variable domain, in which reference TRBV30 and TRBJ2-7 provide the parts outside the CDR3, is SQTIHQWPATLVQPVGSPLSLECTVEGTSNPNLYWYRQAAGRGLQLLFYSVGIGQISSEVPQNLSASRPQDRQFILSSKKLLLSDSGFYLCAWWNMGAASYEQYFGPGTRLTVT.